A single T cell receptor beta chain is shown here with its context. The target antigen is unknown. The record originates from a study of cytomegalovirus exposure and HLA in healthy donors. About the research overall: A data release that came early held some 84 million unique TCRs from HLA-typed donors. Study-level findings and limits: TCR association rates varied by HLA locus in a later analysis, with DRB1 highest and HLA-C lowest. Reports showed the classifier diagnosing cytomegalovirus status with high specificity and sensitivity. Among CMV-associated TCR beta chains, most appeared HLA-restricted in a later analysis.

Germline V lookup: CDR1 LGHNA, CDR2 YSLEER. This CDR3 is 18 amino acids long. Trimming took 0 bases from V and 4 from J; bases not matched to a gene: 12. The PCR had 60 Vbeta and 13 Jbeta primers. The protocol was immunoSEQ multiplex PCR, while the TCRdb copy is restricted to in-frame clones and leaves out a portion. Found here are approximately 50,000 clones, 75% to 85% of them singletons; the top ten hold roughly 4.5%. The TCR comes from a man aged 25-40 years in good health and CMV-seronegative. Sequencing was done on a sample of PBMCs. The chain carries TRBV4-3 and TRBJ1-3; TRBD1 agrees at 7 bases. CDR3 nucleotides: TGCGCCAGCAGCCAAGATATGGGTGTTCCAGGGGGAGGAAACACCATATATTTT. It is translated as CASSQDMGVPGGGNTIYF.